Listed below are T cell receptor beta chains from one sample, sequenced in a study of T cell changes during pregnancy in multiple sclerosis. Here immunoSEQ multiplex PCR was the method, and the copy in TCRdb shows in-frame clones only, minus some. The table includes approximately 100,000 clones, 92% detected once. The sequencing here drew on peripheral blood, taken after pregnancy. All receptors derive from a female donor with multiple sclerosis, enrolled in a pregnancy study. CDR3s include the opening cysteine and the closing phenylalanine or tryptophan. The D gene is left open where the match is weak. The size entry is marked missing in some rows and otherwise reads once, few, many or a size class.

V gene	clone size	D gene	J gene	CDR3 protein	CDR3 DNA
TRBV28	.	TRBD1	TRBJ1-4	CASSLSRVRGRRWDEKLFF	TGTGCCAGCAGTTTAAGCCGAGTCAGGGGGCGGAGGTGGGATGAAAAACTGTTTTTT
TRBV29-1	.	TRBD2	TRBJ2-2	CSVGGGPNTGELFF	TGCAGCGTGGGGGGAGGGCCCAACACCGGGGAGCTGTTTTTT
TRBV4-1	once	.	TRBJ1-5	CASSQGPFQPQHF	TGCGCCAGCAGCCAAGGTCCCTTCCAGCCCCAGCATTTT
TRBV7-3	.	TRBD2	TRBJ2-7	CASSLTGTSGRYSYEQYF	TGTGCCAGCAGCTTAACCGGGACTAGCGGGAGGTATTCCTACGAGCAGTACTTC
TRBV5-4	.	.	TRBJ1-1	CASSLTGNTEAFF	TGTGCCAGCAGCTTGACAGGGAACACTGAAGCTTTCTTT
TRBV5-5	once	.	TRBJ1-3	CASSLEPSMGHSENTIYF	TGTGCCAGCAGCTTGGAGCCCAGTATGGGACACTCCGAAAACACCATATATTTT
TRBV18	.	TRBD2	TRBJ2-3	CASSPLAGVPDTQYF	TGTGCCAGCTCACCTTTAGCGGGAGTCCCAGATACGCAGTATTTT
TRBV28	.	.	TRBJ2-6	CASSLRRGTNVLTF	TGTGCCAGCAGTTTGCGGCGAGGAACCAACGTCCTGACTTTC
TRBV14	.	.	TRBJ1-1	CASSQPGTSMNTEAFF	TGTGCCAGCAGCCAACCCGGGACTTCCATGAACACTGAAGCTTTCTTT
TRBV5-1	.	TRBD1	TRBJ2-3	CASSQSGTGVTDTQYF	TGCGCCAGCAGCCAGTCGGGGACAGGGGTGACAGATACGCAGTATTTT
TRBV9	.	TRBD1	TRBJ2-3	CASRDRGPDTQYF	TGTGCCAGCAGGGACAGGGGCCCAGATACGCAGTATTTT
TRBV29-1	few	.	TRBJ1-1	CSAINTEAFF	TGCAGCGCTATCAACACTGAAGCTTTCTTT
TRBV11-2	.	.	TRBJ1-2	CASSPGVNYGYTF	TGTGCCAGCAGCCCAGGGGTCAACTATGGCTACACCTTC
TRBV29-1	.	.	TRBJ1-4	CSVEEFQGPNEKLFF	TGCAGCGTTGAAGAGTTTCAGGGGCCTAATGAAAAACTGTTTTTT
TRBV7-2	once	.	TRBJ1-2	CASSLDRDDYTF	TGTGCCAGCAGCTTAGACAGGGATGACTACACCTTC
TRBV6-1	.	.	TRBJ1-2	CASSVDSLTYGYTF	TGTGCCAGCAGTGTTGACTCCCTAACTTATGGCTACACCTTC
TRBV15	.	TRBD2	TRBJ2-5	CATSRDRLALSPETQYF	TGTGCCACCAGCAGAGATCGACTAGCGCTCAGTCCAGAGACCCAGTACTTC
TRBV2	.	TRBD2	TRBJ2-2	CASSEALRGGGELFF	TGTGCCAGCAGTGAAGCGCTTCGGGGGGGCGGGGAGCTGTTTTTT
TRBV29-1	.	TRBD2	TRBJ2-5	CSGGTSGREETQYF	TGCAGCGGCGGGACTAGCGGGAGGGAAGAGACCCAGTACTTC
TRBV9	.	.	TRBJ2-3	CASSVGMDSDTQYF	TGTGCCAGCAGCGTAGGCATGGACTCAGATACGCAGTATTTT
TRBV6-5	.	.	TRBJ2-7	CASSYGAWRVEEQYF	TGTGCCAGCAGTTACGGGGCGTGGAGGGTAGAGGAGCAGTACTTC
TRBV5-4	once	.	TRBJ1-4	CASSPDLGGEKLFF	TGTGCCAGCTCACCCGATCTCGGCGGGGAAAAACTGTTTTTT
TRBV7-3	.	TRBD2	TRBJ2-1	CASSQRLAGGPDEQFF	TGTGCCAGCAGCCAAAGGTTGGCGGGGGGGCCGGATGAGCAGTTCTTC
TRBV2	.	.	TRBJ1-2	CASSEFEVNGYTF	TGTGCCAGCAGTGAATTTGAGGTCAATGGCTACACCTTC
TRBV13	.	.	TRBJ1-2	CASSTSTRTANYGYTF	TGTGCCAGCAGCACCTCCACAAGGACAGCTAACTATGGCTACACCTTC
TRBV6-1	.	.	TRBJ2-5	CASSDTLELKRGVTQYF	TGTGCCAGCAGTGATACATTAGAGTTAAAACGGGGAGTGACCCAGTACTTC
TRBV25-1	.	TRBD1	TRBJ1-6	CASSETGGESPLHF	TGTGCCAGCAGTGAGACAGGGGGCGAGTCACCCCTCCACTTT
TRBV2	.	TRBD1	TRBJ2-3	CASSAGQGAFDTQYF	TGTGCCAGCAGTGCCGGACAGGGGGCATTCGATACGCAGTATTTT
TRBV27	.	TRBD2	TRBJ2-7	CASSLMSSGGPYEQYF	TGTGCCAGCAGTTTAATGTCTAGCGGGGGCCCCTACGAGCAGTACTTC
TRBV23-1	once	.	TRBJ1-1	CASSQSRSRYTEAFF	TGCGCCAGCAGTCAATCGAGGAGCCGATACACTGAAGCTTTCTTT
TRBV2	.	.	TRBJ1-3	CASSVAGNTIYF	TGTGCCAGCAGTGTGGCAGGAAACACCATATATTTT
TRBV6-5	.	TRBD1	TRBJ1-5	CASSSQTGGLWHF	TGTGCCAGCAGTTCTCAGACAGGGGGCCTTTGGCATTTT
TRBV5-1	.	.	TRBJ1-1	CASSLTGNTEAFF	TGCGCCAGCAGCTTGACCGGGAACACTGAAGCTTTCTTT
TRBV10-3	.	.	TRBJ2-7	CAIASGVYEQYF	TGTGCCATTGCCTCCGGGGTCTACGAGCAGTACTTC
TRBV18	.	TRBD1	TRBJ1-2	CASSLSSGTGFANYGYTF	TGTGCCAGCTCACTCTCATCCGGGACAGGGTTTGCTAACTATGGCTACACCTTC
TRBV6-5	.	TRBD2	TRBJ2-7	CASSYSAGGSYEQYF	TGTGCCAGCAGTTACTCGGCGGGAGGCTCCTACGAGCAGTACTTC
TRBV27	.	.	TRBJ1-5	CASSLTQYSNQPQHF	TGTGCCAGCAGTTTAACCCAGTATAGCAATCAGCCCCAGCATTTT
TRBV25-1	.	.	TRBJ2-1	CASSEYREANEQFF	TGTGCCAGCAGTGAATATAGGGAGGCCAATGAGCAGTTCTTC
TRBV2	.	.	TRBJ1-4	CASRLDSGNEKLFF	TGTGCCAGCAGGTTAGACAGTGGGAATGAAAAACTGTTTTTT
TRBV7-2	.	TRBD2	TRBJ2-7	CASSLSGGVSYEQYF	TGTGCCAGCAGCCTTAGCGGGGGGGTCTCCTACGAGCAGTACTTC
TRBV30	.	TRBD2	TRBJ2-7	CAWTPGAGGRYEQYF	TGTGCCTGGACGCCCGGAGCGGGAGGGCGATACGAGCAGTACTTC